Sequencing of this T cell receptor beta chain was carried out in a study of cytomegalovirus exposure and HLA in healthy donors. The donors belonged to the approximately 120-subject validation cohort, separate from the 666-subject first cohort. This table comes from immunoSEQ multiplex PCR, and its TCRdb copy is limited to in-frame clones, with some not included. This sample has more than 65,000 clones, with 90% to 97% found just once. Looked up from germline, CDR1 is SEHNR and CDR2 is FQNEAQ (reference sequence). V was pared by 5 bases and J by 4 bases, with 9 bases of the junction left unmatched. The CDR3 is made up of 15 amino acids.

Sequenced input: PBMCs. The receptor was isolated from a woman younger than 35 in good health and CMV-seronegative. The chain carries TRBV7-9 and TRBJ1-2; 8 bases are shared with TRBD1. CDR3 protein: CASSRQGRGSYGYTF. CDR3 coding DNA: TGTGCCAGCAGCCGACAGGGGAGGGGATCCTATGGCTACACCTTC.